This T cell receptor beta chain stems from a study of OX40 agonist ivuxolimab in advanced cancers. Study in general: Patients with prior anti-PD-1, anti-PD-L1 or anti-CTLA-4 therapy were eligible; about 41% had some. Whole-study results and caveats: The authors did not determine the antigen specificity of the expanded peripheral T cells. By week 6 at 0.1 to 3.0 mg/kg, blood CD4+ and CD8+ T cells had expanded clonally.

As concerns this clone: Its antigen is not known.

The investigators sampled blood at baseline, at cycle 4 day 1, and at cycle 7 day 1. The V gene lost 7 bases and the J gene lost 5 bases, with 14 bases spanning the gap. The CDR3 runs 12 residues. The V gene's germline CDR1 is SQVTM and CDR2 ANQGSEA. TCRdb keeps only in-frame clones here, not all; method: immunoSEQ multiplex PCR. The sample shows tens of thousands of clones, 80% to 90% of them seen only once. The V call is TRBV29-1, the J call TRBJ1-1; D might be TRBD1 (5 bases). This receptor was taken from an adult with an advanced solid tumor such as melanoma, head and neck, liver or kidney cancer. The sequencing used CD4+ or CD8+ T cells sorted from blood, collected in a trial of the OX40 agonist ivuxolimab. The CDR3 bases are TGCAGCGCAGGGACCACGGCGACTGAAGCTTTCTTT. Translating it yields CSAGTTATEAFF.